Listed below are T cell receptor beta chains from one sample, sequenced in a study of cytomegalovirus exposure and HLA in healthy donors. Repertoires were generated with immunoSEQ multiplex PCR, while TCRdb's copy carries only in-frame clones and drops some. The sample comprises approximately 270,000 clones, roughly 80% of which are singletons, and about 0.3% rests with the top ten. The sequencing input was PBMCs. The receptor source for this set is a girl aged 2-10 years in good health and CMV-seronegative. Each CDR3 is given with its conserved first and last residue. A D gene is named only where the DNA matches it firmly. Rows give clone size only sometimes, using once, few, many, or a class for an expanded clone.

d_gene	v_gene	j_gene	abundance	CDR3aa	CDR3nt
NA	TRBV28	TRBJ2-5	once	CASTSGGLETQYF	TGTGCCAGCACCTCCGGGGGTTTGGAGACCCAGTACTTC
TRBD1	TRBV30	TRBJ1-6	NA	CAWSVIRTGRNSPLHF	TGTGCCTGGAGTGTAATTCGGACAGGGCGGAATTCACCCCTCCACTTT
NA	TRBV5-1	TRBJ2-3	NA	CASSIGQSSTDTQYF	TGCGCCAGCAGCATCGGACAGTCTTCCACAGATACGCAGTATTTT
NA	TRBV7-2	TRBJ1-2	NA	CASSPAGIGYGYTF	TGTGCCAGCAGCCCGGCGGGGATCGGATATGGCTACACCTTC
NA	TRBV5-1	TRBJ2-3	NA	CASSSLAGSTDTQYF	TGCGCCAGCAGCTCCCTCGCGGGGAGCACAGATACGCAGTATTTT
TRBD1	TRBV5-8	TRBJ1-2	few	CASSPDRGYGYTF	TGTGCCAGCAGCCCTGACAGGGGCTATGGCTACACCTTC
NA	TRBV5-6	TRBJ1-4	NA	CASSLGGILFF	TGTGCCAGCAGCTTGGGAGGGATACTGTTTTTT
NA	TRBV18	TRBJ1-5	NA	CASSLTAGGNQPQHF	TGTGCCAGCTCGCTTACTGCAGGGGGCAATCAGCCCCAGCATTTT
NA	TRBV7-6	TRBJ1-1	NA	CASSLRGNTEAFF	TGTGCCAGCAGCTTAAGGGGAAACACTGAAGCTTTCTTT
NA	TRBV5-4	TRBJ1-2	few	CASSLGRDYGYTF	TGTGCCAGCAGCTTGGGCAGGGACTATGGCTACACCTTC
TRBD1	TRBV19	TRBJ2-7	NA	CASSIVGTAYEQYF	TGTGCCAGTAGTATAGTAGGGACAGCCTACGAGCAGTACTTC
NA	TRBV28	TRBJ1-1	NA	CASRIFGRGWTEAFF	TGTGCCAGCAGGATCTTCGGGAGGGGTTGGACTGAAGCTTTCTTT
TRBD2	TRBV29-1	TRBJ2-1	NA	CSVGSGRGTYNEQFF	TGCAGCGTCGGTAGCGGGAGAGGGACCTACAATGAGCAGTTCTTC
NA	TRBV5-1	TRBJ2-7	few	CASSLDPGNYEQYF	TGCGCCAGCAGCTTGGATCCAGGGAACTACGAGCAGTACTTC
NA	TRBV20-1	TRBJ1-1	NA	CSATYIEAFF	TGCAGTGCTACTTATATTGAAGCTTTCTTT
NA	TRBV28	TRBJ2-1	NA	CASSLDRRGEQFF	TGTGCCAGCAGTTTGGACCGAAGGGGTGAGCAGTTCTTC
TRBD1	TRBV5-1	TRBJ2-7	few	CASSPRDRVYEQYF	TGCGCCAGCAGCCCCCGGGACAGGGTTTACGAGCAGTACTTC
NA	TRBV19	TRBJ2-1	NA	CASSRPTYPGTKQFF	TGTGCCAGTAGTAGGCCCACCTACCCGGGAACGAAGCAGTTCTTC
NA	TRBV7-6	TRBJ2-7	NA	CASSQGTAYEQYF	TGTGCCAGCAGCCAGGGGACCGCCTACGAGCAGTACTTC
NA	TRBV9	TRBJ1-1	NA	CASSEAPRNTEAFF	TGTGCCAGCAGCGAAGCCCCACGGAACACTGAAGCTTTCTTT
TRBD1	TRBV4-2	TRBJ1-1	NA	CASSLTGGAGTEAFF	TGTGCCAGCAGCCTGACAGGGGGCGCCGGCACTGAAGCTTTCTTT
NA	TRBV19	TRBJ2-2	few	CASGGQRVFYTGELFF	TGTGCCAGTGGGGGCCAGAGGGTCTTTTACACCGGGGAGCTGTTTTTT
NA	TRBV6-5	TRBJ2-1	NA	CASSRMVASYNEQFF	TGTGCCAGCAGTCGCATGGTAGCGTCCTACAATGAGCAGTTCTTC
NA	TRBV28	TRBJ2-1	NA	CASSHLRWRQGSLNEQFF	TGTGCCAGCAGTCATCTCCGATGGCGGCAGGGGAGTCTCAATGAGCAGTTCTTC
NA	TRBV19	TRBJ1-2	NA	CASQRGAEGYTF	TGTGCCAGCCAGAGAGGAGCTGAGGGCTACACCTTC
TRBD2	TRBV2	TRBJ2-7	NA	CASTRLPAGDFYEQYF	TGTGCCAGCACCCGCCTCCCCGCGGGAGATTTTTACGAGCAGTACTTC
NA	TRBV27	TRBJ2-7	NA	CASRVRGPDSYEQYF	TGTGCCAGCAGAGTTCGCGGGCCTGACTCCTACGAGCAGTACTTC
TRBD2	TRBV5-4	TRBJ2-1	NA	CASSLELAGAYNEQFF	TGTGCCAGCAGCTTGGAGCTAGCGGGGGCATACAATGAGCAGTTCTTC
NA	TRBV15	TRBJ2-5	few	CATSPREQVQETQYF	TGTGCCACCAGCCCACGGGAGCAGGTCCAAGAGACCCAGTACTTC
NA	TRBV28	TRBJ2-7	few	CASSSSEQYF	TGTGCCAGCAGTTCGTCCGAGCAGTACTTC
NA	TRBV5-1	TRBJ2-3	NA	CASSLAFRSATDTQYF	TGCGCCAGCAGCTTGGCCTTCAGGTCTGCAACAGATACGCAGTATTTT
NA	TRBV28	TRBJ1-1	NA	CASSPQPLRHMNTEAFF	TGTGCCAGCAGTCCCCAGCCTCTGAGGCACATGAACACTGAAGCTTTCTTT
NA	TRBV7-7	TRBJ2-2	once	CASSLLAGELFF	TGTGCCAGCAGCTTATTAGCCGGGGAGCTGTTTTTT
NA	TRBV11-2	TRBJ1-4	NA	CASSLYPDRTTNEKLFF	TGTGCCAGCAGCTTGTACCCTGACAGGACAACTAATGAAAAACTGTTTTTT
NA	TRBV12-5	TRBJ1-3	once	CASGRSGAFGNTIYF	TGTGCTAGTGGTCGCTCGGGAGCCTTCGGGAACACCATATATTTT
TRBD1	TRBV7-9	TRBJ1-1	NA	CASSATGGTEAFF	TGTGCCAGCAGCGCGACAGGGGGCACTGAAGCTTTCTTT
NA	TRBV28	TRBJ2-1	NA	CASTRGGNGNEQFF	TGTGCCAGCACTCGAGGCGGGAACGGCAATGAGCAGTTCTTC
NA	TRBV4-1	TRBJ2-1	NA	CASSHQEFASYNEQFF	TGCGCCAGCAGCCACCAGGAATTCGCCTCCTACAATGAGCAGTTCTTC
NA	TRBV5-1	TRBJ2-7	NA	CASSLEGSEQYF	TGCGCCAGCAGCTTGGAAGGGAGCGAGCAGTACTTC